These 7 T cell receptor beta chains originate from one sample sequenced in a study of cytomegalovirus exposure and HLA in healthy donors (dated 2017 in TCRdb). The library was made by the immunoSEQ multiplex PCR assay. TCRdb provides this immuneACCESS table in a form limited to in-frame rearrangements. Some clones are lacking; in checked studies, under half of them reflect an unresolved V gene, and why the rest are absent is not known. For this sample the table gives about 110,000 clones, of which over 75% were detected only once. Jointly, the top ten make up over 1.3% of the sample. Sample: PBMCs. All receptors come from a woman in her 30s in good health and CMV-seropositive.

This chain uses TRBV5-6 with TRBJ1-6, with D possibly TRBD1 on 6 matching bases. The ends were cut back, 3 bases at V and 1 base at J, with 14 bases in the middle. This CDR3 is built from 17 residues. CDR1 is SGHDT and CDR2 is YYEEEE in the germline V gene. The chain's CDR3 is CASSSYRDGSYNSPLHF. The CDR3 nucleotides read TGTGCCAGCAGCTCGTACAGGGATGGATCCTATAATTCACCCCTCCACTTT.

The gene calls are TRBV6-1 and TRBJ1-2; maybe TRBD1 (6 bases). The V gene lost 6 bases and the J gene lost 4 bases, with 9 bases spanning the gap. This CDR3 is built from 12 residues. Germline V CDR1 and CDR2: MNHNS, SASEGT. In DNA form, the CDR3 reads TGTGCCAGCAGAGACAGGTCCTATGGCTACACCTTC. Translation gives CASRDRSYGYTF.

The V gene is TRBV27, the J gene TRBJ2-3; TRBD2 agrees at 10 bases. The CDR3 is 16 residues long. Germline trimming cut 10 bases from V and 6 bases from J; bases unmatched to any gene: 16. Germline V gene sequence: CDR1 MNHEY, CDR2 SMNVEV (reference sequence). The CDR3 bases are TGTGCCATTATCCTAAAGCGGGAGGGCGTCGGTGATACGCAGTATTTT. Translating gives CAIILKREGVGDTQYF.

The chain recombines TRBV19 with TRBJ2-7, with 9 bases aligning to TRBD1. CDR3 length equals 14 residues. V trimming: 6 bases; J trimming: 3 bases; junction bases outside the gene matches: 6. CDR1 and CDR2 from the germline V gene are LNHDA and SQIVND (reference sequence). Here the CDR3 reads CASSKPGQGYEQYF. CDR3 coding DNA: TGTGCCAGTAGCAAACCGGGACAGGGCTACGAGCAGTACTTC.

This clone was counted a single time. The chain is built from TRBV27 and TRBJ2-3; D call uncertain. Germline V gene data show CDR1 as MNHEY and CDR2 as SMNVEV (reference sequence). This CDR3 contains 14 residues. Trimming shortened V by 2 bases and J by 0 bases, and 6 bases separated the two germline ends. The CDR3 loop is CASSLMASTDTQYF. CDR3 DNA: TGTGCCAGCAGTTTAATGGCTAGCACAGATACGCAGTATTTT.

Only one count was recorded for this clone. This chain joins TRBV4-3 and TRBJ2-3, with D perhaps TRBD2 (5 bases). The V and J ends lost 1 base and 3 bases respectively, with 17 bases between them. Per the germline V gene, CDR1 is LGHNA and CDR2 is YSLEER. This CDR3 region has 17 residues. The DNA for the CDR3 is TGCGCCAGCAGCCAAGTAGCCGGGGTTTCCCGTACAGATACGCAGTATTTT. It is translated as CASSQVAGVSRTDTQYF.

V and J are TRBV11-2 and TRBJ2-7, with 12 nucleotides matching TRBD2. V shed 3 bases and J 2 bases; nucleotides not matched to a gene: 5. The CDR3 consists of 16 residues. Germline loops: CDR1 SGHAT, CDR2 FQNNGV. In nucleotides, the CDR3 is TGTGCCAGCAGCTTGGTGGCTAGCGGGGGGGCCTACGAGCAGTACTTC. Its translation: CASSLVASGGAYEQYF.